Presented here are 29 T cell receptor beta chains from one specimen sequenced in a study of blood T cell repertoires in COVID-19. Libraries were prepared by immunoSEQ multiplex PCR; TCRdb keeps only in-frame clonotypes and omits some of them. The top ten hold less than 8% of the sample, which has 65,000 to 90,000 clones, roughly four fifths seen once. Sequencing input: peripheral blood. The source is a woman aged 55-70 years with acute or convalescent COVID-19.

This clone turned up a few times. The rearrangement uses TRBV5-6 and TRBJ1-2; a possible D gene is TRBD1 (6 bases). Trimming removed 4 bases at V and 2 bases at J, with 9 bases between. The CDR3 covers 13 residues. Per germline, CDR1 SGHDT and CDR2 YYEEEE. CDR3 protein: CASSPTGNYGYTF. The CDR3 DNA is TGTGCCAGCAGCCCAACAGGGAACTATGGCTACACCTTC.

J is TRBJ2-3 and V is TRBV29-1, with 8 bases lining up with TRBD2. CDR1 and CDR2 (germline): SQVTM, ANQGSEA. This CDR3 region has 13 residues. After removal of 7 bases from V and 1 base from J, the junction contained 4 bases not matched to a gene. CDR3 sequence: CSAHGGGTDTQYF. Written as DNA, the CDR3 is TGCAGCGCCCACGGGGGGGGCACAGATACGCAGTATTTT.

The J gene is TRBJ2-7, the V gene TRBV3-1 (or the pseudogene TRBV3-2), with 10 bases that match TRBD1. This CDR3 region has 14 residues. From germline, CDR1 is LGHDT and CDR2 YNNKEL (reference sequence). Trimming took 8 bases from V and 5 from J; bases not matched to a gene: 9. The CDR3 DNA sequence: TGTGCCAGCTGCCTGAGGACAGGGGGACACGAGCAGTACTTC. This gives the protein CASCLRTGGHEQYF.

The rearrangement joins TRBV11-2 to TRBJ1-1; 7 bases fit TRBD1. The J segment lost 1 base and the V segment lost 5 bases, leaving 7 bases of the junction unmatched. Looked up from germline, CDR1 is SGHAT and CDR2 is FQNNGV. This CDR3 has 15 amino acids. The DNA for the CDR3 is TGTGCCAGCAGCCGACCGACAGGGTCGAACACTGAAGCTTTCTTT. Translated: CASSRPTGSNTEAFF.

The genes are TRBV7-2 and TRBJ2-6; 8 positions match TRBD2. The CDR3 is 18 residues long. The trim removed 2 bases at V and 2 bases at J, leaving 8 bases unmatched. Germline lookup yields CDR1 SGHTA and CDR2 FQGNSA. The DNA for the CDR3 is TGTGCCAGCAGCTTATATCGGGGGGGCTCCCCTGGGGCCAACGTCCTGACTTTC. It codes for CASSLYRGGSPGANVLTF.

This clone was recorded only once. V gene TRBV6-5 combines with J gene TRBJ1-2; maybe TRBD1 (5 bases). Germline V gene data show CDR1 as MNHEY and CDR2 as SVGAGI. The CDR3 consists of 14 residues. Trimming cost V 2 bases and J 4 bases, with 11 bases left between them. CDR3 sequence: CASSYERGFYGYTF. The CDR3 coding sequence is TGTGCCAGCAGTTACGAGCGGGGGTTCTATGGCTACACCTTC.

The rearrangement joins TRBV18 to TRBJ2-7, with a weak D call TRBD2 (6 bases). Germline loops: CDR1 KGHSH, CDR2 LQKENI. V lost 6 bases to trimming and J lost 0 bases, with 15 bases between them. This CDR3 region has 15 residues. The CDR3 loop is CASSRETSSSYEQYF. CDR3 sequence (DNA): TGTGCCAGCTCCCGGGAGACTTCTAGCTCCTACGAGCAGTACTTC.

The chain recombines TRBV6-5 with TRBJ1-2, with TRBD1 as a possible D gene (5 bases). The CDR3 has 14 residues. Trimming left V 6 bases short and J 0 bases short, with 11 bases between. Germline V lookup: CDR1 MNHEY, CDR2 SVGAGI. The CDR3 reads CASRWGSANYGYTF. Here the CDR3 DNA reads TGTGCCAGCAGATGGGGCAGTGCTAACTATGGCTACACCTTC.

This chain connects TRBV6-5 to TRBJ1-2; 9 nucleotides match TRBD1. Trimming at V came to 6 bases and at J to 6 bases, leaving 8 bases not matched to a gene. The CDR3 has 14 amino acids. CDR1 is MNHEY and CDR2 is SVGAGI in the germline V gene. Written as DNA, the CDR3 is TGTGCCAGCAGGCGGGACAGGGCTGGGGATGGCTACACCTTC. Translating it yields CASRRDRAGDGYTF.

The genes are TRBV14 and TRBJ1-2; D remains ambiguous. The CDR3 has 12 residues. The V and J ends lost 4 bases and 7 bases respectively, with 10 bases between them. The germline V gene encodes CDR1 SGHDN and CDR2 FVKESK. The CDR3 DNA sequence: TGTGCCAGCAGCCTGCGAACCGGTGGCTACACCTTC. It is translated as CASSLRTGGYTF.

V is TRBV7-2 and J is TRBJ1-2; 8 bases map to TRBD1. The CDR3 contains 18 residues. Germline V gene sequence: CDR1 SGHTA, CDR2 FQGNSA. J gave up 8 bases and V 3 bases, and 20 bases lay outside the gene matches. The CDR3 spells CASSLKGGQAYGVWGYTF. CDR3 DNA sequence: TGTGCCAGCAGCTTGAAGGGGGGACAGGCTTATGGCGTGTGGGGCTACACCTTC.

The chain recombines TRBV30 with TRBJ1-2, with 10 bases lining up with TRBD1. The CDR3 is made up of 15 amino acids. From germline, CDR1 is GTSNPN and CDR2 SVGIG (reference sequence). The trim removed 1 base at V and 4 bases at J, leaving 6 bases unmatched. The CDR3 bases are TGTGCCTGGAGTGAGGACAGGGGGGACCTCTATGGCTACACCTTC. Translated: CAWSEDRGDLYGYTF.

The rearrangement uses TRBV11-3 and TRBJ2-1, with 8 positions matching TRBD2. Germline V lookup: CDR1 SGHNT, CDR2 YENEEA. CDR3 length: 15 residues. With V trimmed by 1 base and J by 5 bases, 4 bases remained unmatched. In DNA form, the CDR3 reads TGTGCCAGCAGCTTAGCGGGGGGGAATAACAATGAGCAGTTCTTC. It translates to CASSLAGGNNNEQFF.

This clone was seen a handful of times. The chain uses TRBV19 and TRBJ1-1; D perhaps matches TRBD1 (6 bases). This CDR3 region has 15 residues. Per germline, CDR1 LNHDA and CDR2 SQIVND (reference sequence). V was trimmed by 7 bases and J by 2 bases, leaving 17 bases between them. CDR3 nucleotide sequence: TGTGCCAGTACTCCGCGGGGGCGGCTAAACACTGAAGCTTTCTTT. Translation gives CASTPRGRLNTEAFF.

This clone came up a few times. This rearrangement joins TRBV9 to TRBJ2-2, with D possibly TRBD1 on 5 matching bases. CDR1 SGDLS and CDR2 YYNGEE come from the germline V gene. CDR3 length: 15 amino acids. The V end was cut by 1 base, the J end by 4 bases, with 11 bases between. CDR3 region: CASSVKAGFTGELFF. The CDR3 coding sequence is TGTGCCAGCAGCGTAAAGGCAGGGTTCACCGGGGAGCTGTTTTTT.

This clone was found a few times. The chain is built from TRBV9 and TRBJ2-7, with 7 bases that match TRBD2. This CDR3 is built from 15 residues. Trimming removed 2 bases from V and 6 bases from J; junction bases left unmatched: 11. Germline CDR1 reads SGDLS; CDR2 reads YYNGEE. The CDR3 bases are TGTGCCAGCAGCGTTGGCGGGGGACCTACGTTCGAGCAGTACTTC. It is translated as CASSVGGGPTFEQYF.

This clone was found a few times. The V gene is TRBV3-1 (or the pseudogene TRBV3-2), the J gene TRBJ2-1; D gene uncertain. Deletions cut 1 base from V and 7 bases from J, with 11 bases between. From germline, CDR1 is LGHDT and CDR2 YNNKEL (reference sequence). This CDR3 has 14 residues. DNA for the CDR3: TGTGCCAGCAGCCAAGGTACTGTAAAAAATGAGCAGTTCTTC. The encoded protein is CASSQGTVKNEQFF.

The chain combines TRBV14 with TRBJ2-3; D unresolved. Trimming left V 6 bases short and J 9 bases short, with 25 bases between. Looked up from germline, CDR1 is SGHDN and CDR2 is FVKESK. The CDR3 loop spans 16 amino acids. The CDR3 is CASRNSRLGPLGTQYF. CDR3 nucleotides: TGTGCCAGCAGGAATAGTAGGCTAGGTCCTCTTGGGACGCAGTATTTT.

This sequence joins TRBV2 and TRBJ2-7; D is ambiguous. The CDR3 is 13 amino acids. Germline CDR1 reads SNHLY; CDR2 reads FYNNEI. V was trimmed by 6 bases and J by 3 bases, leaving 12 bases between them. The CDR3 region has the DNA TGTGCCAGCAGCCAGACTGGTTTCTACGAGCAGTACTTC. Translating it yields CASSQTGFYEQYF.

The chain has TRBV5-1 and TRBJ2-7; D might be TRBD1 (6 bases). The ends were cut back, 4 bases at V and 3 bases at J, with 17 bases in the middle. The CDR3 runs 15 residues. Germline loops: CDR1 SGHRS, CDR2 YFSETQ. The CDR3 loop is CASSQLDSSLYEQYF. CDR3 nucleotide sequence: TGCGCCAGCAGCCAGCTGGACAGTAGTCTCTACGAGCAGTACTTC. The variable domain in full, completed from reference TRBV5-1 and TRBJ2-7, reads KAGVTQTPRYLIKTRGQQVTLSCSPISGHRSVSWYQQTPGQGLQFLFEYFSETQRNKGNFPGRFSGRQFSNSRSEMNVSTLELGDSALYLCASSQLDSSLYEQYFGPGTRLTVT.

The V call is TRBV12-3 or TRBV12-4, the J call TRBJ2-2, with D uncertain. CDR3 length equals 12 residues. V lost 6 bases and J 7 bases, leaving 9 bases between the germline ends. The CDR3 region is CASSQRSGELFF. The CDR3 nucleotides are TGTGCCAGCAGCCAAAGGAGCGGGGAGCTGTTTTTT.

The CDR3 loop is CASSLDATSYGYTF. The CDR3 nucleotides are TGTGCCAGCAGCTTAGATGCGACATCCTATGGCTACACCTTC. This sequence joins TRBV11-2 and TRBJ1-2; the D is unclear. The V end was cut by 0 bases, the J end by 4 bases, with 9 bases between. Germline values: CDR1 SGHAT, CDR2 FQNNGV. The CDR3 runs to 14 residues.

In its sample, this clone was seen once. The chain couples TRBV7-8 to TRBJ1-2; TRBD1 matches 9 bases. The CDR3 length is 14 residues. The junction had 1 base not matched to a gene; V was cut back by 5 bases and J by 0 bases. Germline CDR1 SGHVS, CDR2 FQNEAQ. The DNA for the CDR3 is TGTGCCAGCAGCCGGACAGGGGCTAACTATGGCTACACCTTC. Amino acids: CASSRTGANYGYTF.

With regard to this clone: The same CDR3 is also encoded by other DNA sequences in this sample. V usage is TRBV5-6 and J usage is TRBJ1-4, with 7 bases lining up with TRBD1. This CDR3 comprises 14 residues. Germline loops: CDR1 SGHDT, CDR2 YYEEEE. V lost 5 bases to trimming and J lost 6 bases; unmatched junction nucleotides: 7. For the CDR3, the DNA is TGTGCCAGCAGGGGGACAGCCAATGATGAAAAACTGTTTTTT. This translates into CASRGTANDEKLFF.

Turning to this clone: Other DNA sequences in the same sample also yield this CDR3. CDR3 nucleotides: TGCGCCAGCAGCTTGGGGACAGGGAATGAAAAACTGTTTTTT. This codes for CASSLGTGNEKLFF. The J gene is TRBJ1-4, the V gene TRBV5-1; 8 bases match TRBD1. Trimming cost V 0 bases and J 5 bases; bases outside gene matches: 0. This CDR3 is built from 14 residues. Per germline, CDR1 SGHRS and CDR2 YFSETQ.

Comment on this clone: The sample holds other DNA sequences that translate to the same CDR3. The chain uses TRBV18 and TRBJ1-2; maybe TRBD1 (6 bases). V lost 3 bases to trimming and J lost 8 bases, with 10 bases between them. The CDR3 is made up of 12 amino acids. The germline V gene encodes CDR1 KGHSH and CDR2 LQKENI. CDR3 region: CASSPNREGYTF. CDR3 nucleotides: TGTGCCAGCTCACCGAACAGGGAAGGCTACACCTTC.

The gene calls are TRBV5-1 and TRBJ1-1; D ambiguous. CDR1 and CDR2 (germline): SGHRS, YFSETQ. Trimming removed 4 bases from V and 1 base from J, with 17 bases in between. This CDR3 spans 16 amino acids. The CDR3 region has the DNA TGCGCCAGCAGCCCTAACCCAGGTAGAGCGAACACTGAAGCTTTCTTT. Translated: CASSPNPGRANTEAFF.

CDR3: CASSQYQETQYF. CDR3 nucleotides: TGTGCCAGCTCTCAGTACCAAGAGACCCAGTACTTC. The chain combines TRBV18 with TRBJ2-5; unclear D gene. CDR3 size: 12 residues. Trimming took off 6 bases at V and 0 bases at J, with 5 bases between the two ends. The germline gives CDR1 KGHSH, CDR2 LQKENI.

V is TRBV29-1 and J is TRBJ2-3; 7 nucleotides line up with TRBD2. CDR1 and CDR2 (germline): SQVTM, ANQGSEA. This CDR3 comprises 11 residues. The V and J ends lost 1 base and 15 bases, in that order; junction bases with no gene match: 7. For the CDR3, the DNA is TGCAGCGTTGAAGCGGGGGGAGGCCTTTATTTT. Translation gives CSVEAGGGLYF.